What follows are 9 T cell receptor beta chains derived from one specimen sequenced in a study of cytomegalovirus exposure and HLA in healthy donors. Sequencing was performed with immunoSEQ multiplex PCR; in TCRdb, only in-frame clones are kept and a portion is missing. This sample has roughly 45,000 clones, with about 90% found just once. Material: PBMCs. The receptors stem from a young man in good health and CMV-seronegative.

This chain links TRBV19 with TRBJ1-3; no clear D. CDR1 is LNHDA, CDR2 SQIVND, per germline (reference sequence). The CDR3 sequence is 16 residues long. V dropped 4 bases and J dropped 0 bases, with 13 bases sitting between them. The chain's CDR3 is CASSRSYALSGNTIYF. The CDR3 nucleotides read TGTGCCAGTAGTAGGTCTTATGCACTCTCTGGAAACACCATATATTTT.

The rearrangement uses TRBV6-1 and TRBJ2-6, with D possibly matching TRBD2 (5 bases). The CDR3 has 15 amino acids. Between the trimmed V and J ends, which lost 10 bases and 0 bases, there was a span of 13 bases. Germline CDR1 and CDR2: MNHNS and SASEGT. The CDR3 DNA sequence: TGTGCCACGCGGGTCGACCTCTCTGGGGCCAACGTCCTGACTTTC. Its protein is CATRVDLSGANVLTF.

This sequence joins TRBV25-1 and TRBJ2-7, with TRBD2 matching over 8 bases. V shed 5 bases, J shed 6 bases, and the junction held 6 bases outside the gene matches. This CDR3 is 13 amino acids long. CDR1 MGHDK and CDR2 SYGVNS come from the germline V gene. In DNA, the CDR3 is TGTGCCAGCAGTCCCGGGGGGGTCTCCGAGCAGTACTTC. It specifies CASSPGGVSEQYF.

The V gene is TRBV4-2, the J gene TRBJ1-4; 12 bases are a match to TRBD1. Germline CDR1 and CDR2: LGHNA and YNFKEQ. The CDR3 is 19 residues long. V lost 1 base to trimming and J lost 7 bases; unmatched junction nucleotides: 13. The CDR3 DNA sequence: TGTGCCAGCAGCCAAGGGACGACCGGGACAGGGGGCTCGGGTGAAAAACTGTTTTTT. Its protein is CASSQGTTGTGGSGEKLFF.

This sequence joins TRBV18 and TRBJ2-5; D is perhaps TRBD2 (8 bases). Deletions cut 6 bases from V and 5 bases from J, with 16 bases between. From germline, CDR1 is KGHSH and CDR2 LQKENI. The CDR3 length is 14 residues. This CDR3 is CASSPGGGEETQYF. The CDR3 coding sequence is TGTGCCAGCTCCCCGGGAGGGGGCGAGGAGACCCAGTACTTC.

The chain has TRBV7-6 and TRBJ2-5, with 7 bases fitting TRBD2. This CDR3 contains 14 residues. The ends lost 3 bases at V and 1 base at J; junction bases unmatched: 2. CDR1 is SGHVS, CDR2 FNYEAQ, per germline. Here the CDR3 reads CASSFWGGQETQYF. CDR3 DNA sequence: TGTGCCAGCAGCTTTTGGGGGGGCCAAGAGACCCAGTACTTC.

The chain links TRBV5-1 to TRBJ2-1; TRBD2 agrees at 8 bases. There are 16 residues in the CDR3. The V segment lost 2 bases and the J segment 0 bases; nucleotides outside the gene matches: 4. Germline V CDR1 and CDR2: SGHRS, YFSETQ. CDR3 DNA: TGCGCCAGCAGCTTCGCGGGGGGTCACTCCTACAATGAGCAGTTCTTC. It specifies CASSFAGGHSYNEQFF. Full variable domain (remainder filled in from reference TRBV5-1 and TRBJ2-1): KAGVTQTPRYLIKTRGQQVTLSCSPISGHRSVSWYQQTPGQGLQFLFEYFSETQRNKGNFPGRFSGRQFSNSRSEMNVSTLELGDSALYLCASSFAGGHSYNEQFFGPGTRLTVL.

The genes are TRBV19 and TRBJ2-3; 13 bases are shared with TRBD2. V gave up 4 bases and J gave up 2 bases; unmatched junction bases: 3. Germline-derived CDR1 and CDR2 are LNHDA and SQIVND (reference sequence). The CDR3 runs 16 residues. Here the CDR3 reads CASSTGTSGITDTQYF. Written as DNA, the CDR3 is TGTGCCAGTAGTACCGGGACTAGCGGGATCACAGATACGCAGTATTTT.

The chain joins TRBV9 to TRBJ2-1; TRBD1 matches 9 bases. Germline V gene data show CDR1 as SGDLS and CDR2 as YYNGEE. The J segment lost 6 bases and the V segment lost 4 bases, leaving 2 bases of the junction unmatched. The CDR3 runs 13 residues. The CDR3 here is CASSPGQGNEQFF. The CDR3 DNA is TGTGCCAGCAGCCCGGGACAGGGCAATGAGCAGTTCTTC.